A selection of T cell receptor beta chains follows, all from one sample in a study of early T cells in non-severe SARS-CoV-2 infection. Each CDR3 protein gets one entry after TCRdb re-called the 5' RACE reads with MiXCR. Here the sample spans roughly 46,000 distinct CDR3 sequences, less than 9.5% being singletons. Sequenced here: whole blood, sampled at baseline. Every receptor here comes from an adult who was a healthcare worker with PCR-confirmed SARS-CoV-2 infection or an uninfected control (not recorded which). Each CDR3 is given with its conserved first and last residue.

TRBJ2-3	TRBV2	CASSLGDSLTDTQYF
TRBJ1-2	TRBV6-6	CANSPGQGAFEGYTF
TRBJ2-1	TRBV28	CASSLDRYNEQFF
TRBJ1-1	TRBV10-3	CAISEDRGNTEAFF
TRBJ2-3	TRBV7-9	CASSPEASGRRTDTQYF
TRBJ1-4	TRBV18	CASSLGQGVNEKLFF
TRBJ1-1	TRBV29-1	CSVEGRASVPEAFF
TRBJ1-4	TRBV14	CASSQGASTNEKLFF
TRBJ1-2	TRBV12-2	CASRDQYLCDYGYTF
TRBJ2-7	TRBV5-1	CASSLFGRELTYEQYF
TRBJ2-5	TRBV20-1	CSASKRGPLQETQYF
TRBJ2-3	TRBV7-6	CASSTEGNTQYF
TRBJ2-1	TRBV10-2	CASSGSASGGATSSYNEQFF
TRBJ1-1	TRBV6-5	CASSYQGRRTFF
TRBJ2-3	TRBV6-6	CASSGLAGGSDTQYF
TRBJ1-1	TRBV2	CASRNSFNTEAFF
TRBJ2-1	TRBV2	CASRLDSYNEQFF
TRBJ2-7	TRBV29-1	CSVGPGTRYEQYF
TRBJ1-4	TRBV7-2	CASSLRQGSEKLFF
TRBJ2-3	TRBV20-1	CSASREPRTDTQYF
TRBJ2-3	TRBV12-3/TRBV12-4	CASSSGTSDIDTQYF
TRBJ1-6	TRBV19	CASTPRDRDNSPLHF
TRBJ2-7	TRBV29-1	CSVRPQGSMHEQYF
TRBJ2-1	TRBV4-1	CASSQKHGDNEQFF
TRBJ2-2	TRBV27	CASSLRSRDRAGTGELFF
TRBJ1-1	TRBV19	CASSIDRTHGDTEAFF
TRBJ1-6	TRBV10-3	CAIRWDNDSPLHF
TRBJ2-1	TRBV2	CASYGDEQFF
TRBJ2-7	TRBV28	CASSSLAGGLYEQYF
TRBJ2-7	TRBV20-1	CSARHGGYEQYF
TRBJ2-5	TRBV2	CASSAQPGRTDQETQYF
TRBJ1-1	TRBV11-2	CASSLGRGRKLYTEAFF
TRBJ1-2	TRBV7-2	CASSFGRNYGYTF
TRBJ1-1	TRBV7-6	CASSLDGGTEAFF
TRBJ2-5	TRBV7-2	CASSLARAPGEETQYF
TRBJ2-3	TRBV2	CASSRETPDTQYF
TRBJ2-3	TRBV6-2/TRBV6-3	CASTRAGALGDTQYF
TRBJ2-1	TRBV3-1	CASSQDPEPHREQFF
TRBJ2-3	TRBV12-3/TRBV12-4	CASRNRLAGGTDTQYF
TRBJ1-4	TRBV2	CASFPLGMANEKLFF
TRBJ2-7	TRBV18	CASSPNPQSYEQYF
TRBJ2-2	TRBV7-9	CASSPRTGNTGELFF
TRBJ2-6	TRBV2	CASSRDSGANVLTF
TRBJ2-7	TRBV6-5	CASSYSVFSYEQYF